These 30 T cell receptor beta chains originate from one sample sequenced in a study of T cell responses to AZD1222 COVID-19 vaccine. Measured with immunoSEQ multiplex PCR; TCRdb has only the in-frame clones, and not every one. The repertoire holds 180,000 or so clones, with approximately 95% as singletons. Sequences were derived from peripheral blood, sampled on day 0 of AZD1222 vaccination. The receptor set was obtained from an adult in good health.

The CDR3 sequence: CAISEGHRAWVSGNGYTF. The DNA of the CDR3 is TGTGCCATCAGTGAAGGCCACCGGGCCTGGGTGAGCGGTAATGGCTACACCTTC. J is TRBJ1-2 and V is TRBV10-3, with D uncertain. Germline CDR1 reads ENHRY; CDR2 reads SYGVKD. This CDR3 has 18 residues. The V end was cut by 3 bases, the J end by 6 bases, with 26 bases between.

The chain's CDR3 is CASGYNNQPQHF. Here the CDR3 DNA reads TGTGCTAGCGGGTATAACAATCAGCCCCAGCATTTT. V and J are TRBV7-9 and TRBJ1-5; D remains ambiguous. Germline V gives CDR1 SEHNR, CDR2 FQNEAQ (reference sequence). CDR3 length: 12 amino acids.

CDR3 amino acids: CASSLPRPYNEQFF. The CDR3 region has the DNA TGCGCCAGCAGCCTCCCGAGGCCTTACAATGAGCAGTTCTTC. The V call is TRBV4-1, the J call TRBJ2-1; D gene uncertain. V gave up 4 bases and J gave up 4 bases, with 11 bases separating them. CDR3 size: 14 residues. Germline CDR1 and CDR2: MGHRA and YSYEKL.

The chain has TRBV6-5 and TRBJ2-5; the D gene is possibly TRBD2 (6 bases). The V and J ends lost 6 bases and 4 bases respectively, with 18 bases between them. The CDR3 has 15 amino acids. The germline V gene encodes CDR1 MNHEY and CDR2 SVGAGI. The CDR3 sequence: CASRPGTPGRETQYF. Here the CDR3 DNA reads TGTGCCAGCAGGCCCGGGACTCCCGGGCGAGAGACCCAGTACTTC.

The gene calls are TRBV28 and TRBJ1-5, with D perhaps matching TRBD1 (6 bases). Germline CDR1 MDHEN, CDR2 SYDVKM. V was pared by 7 bases and J by 7 bases, with 11 bases between. The CDR3 has 12 residues. Here the CDR3 DNA reads TGTGCCAGCATGGGGGCCCGGCAGCCCCAGCATTTT. It codes for CASMGARQPQHF.

The chain recombines TRBV4-1 with TRBJ2-5; unclear D gene. This CDR3 has 15 residues. Between the trimmed V and J ends, which lost 0 bases and 1 base, there was a span of 9 bases. The germline CDR1 and CDR2 sequences are MGHRA and YSYEKL. The CDR3 DNA reads as TGCGCCAGCAGCCAAGAGTTAGGAGCCCAAGAGACCCAGTACTTC. This encodes CASSQELGAQETQYF.

J is TRBJ1-2 and V is TRBV15; no clear D gene. Between the trimmed V and J ends, which lost 0 bases and 6 bases, there was a span of 11 bases. The CDR3 spans 14 residues. CDR1 and CDR2 from the germline V gene are LNHNV and YYDKDF (reference sequence). The CDR3, as DNA: TGTGCCACCAGCAGAGACTCCATAATGGATGGCTACACCTTC. Its translation: CATSRDSIMDGYTF.

This clone has just one count. The chain links TRBV7-8 to TRBJ1-1, with D perhaps TRBD1 (5 bases). This CDR3 has 13 residues. Trimming pared 2 bases from V and 1 base from J, leaving 5 bases between. Looked up from germline, CDR1 is SGHVS and CDR2 is FQNEAQ. This CDR3 is CASSLTGNTEAFF. For the CDR3, the DNA is TGTGCCAGCAGCTTAACAGGGAACACTGAAGCTTTCTTT.

The gene calls are TRBV18 and TRBJ2-1, with TRBD2 matching 15 bases. The length of the CDR3 is 17 residues. Germline CDR1 reads KGHSH; CDR2 reads LQKENI. The V and J ends lost 6 bases and 4 bases, in that order; junction bases with no gene match: 7. For the CDR3, the DNA is TGTGCCAGCTCGCCTGGGGGACTAGCGGGGGGTTACAATGAGCAGTTCTTC. Translation: CASSPGGLAGGYNEQFF.

The chain joins TRBV10-2 to TRBJ1-1; D possibly corresponds to TRBD1 (5 bases). Per the germline V gene, CDR1 is WSHSY and CDR2 is SAAADI. Trimming pared 4 bases from V and 8 bases from J, leaving 8 bases between. The CDR3 contains 11 residues. CDR3 protein: CASSASGEAFF. CDR3 bases: TGCGCCAGCAGTGCGTCAGGGGAAGCTTTCTTT.

The gene calls are TRBV14 and TRBJ2-5, with 7 bases lining up with TRBD1. Germline V gives CDR1 SGHDN, CDR2 FVKESK. V was clipped by 5 bases and J by 2 bases; unmatched bases: 11. The CDR3 is 16 amino acids. The CDR3 region has the DNA TGTGCCAGCAGCTTACGACTGAGGGGGCGACAAGAGACCCAGTACTTC. Translated: CASSLRLRGRQETQYF.

This chain connects TRBV21-1 to TRBJ1-5; TRBD1 is taken as the D call from the table, unchecked against the DNA. TRBV21-1 is reported as a pseudogene. The CDR3 extends over 18 amino acids. The CDR3 DNA is TGTGCCAGCAGCAAAGAAGGCCGGACAGGGCCTGAAGGGCAGCCCCAGCATTTT. This codes for CASSKEGRTGPEGQPQHF.

The chain combines TRBV6-5 with TRBJ1-6; possible D gene TRBD1, 5 bases. The V and J ends lost 8 bases and 8 bases respectively, with 16 bases between them. CDR1 MNHEY and CDR2 SVGAGI come from the germline V gene. CDR3 length: 14 amino acids. This CDR3 reads CASRTGTAYSPLHF. CDR3 nucleotide sequence: TGTGCCAGCCGTACCGGGACGGCCTATTCACCCCTCCACTTT.

This chain joins TRBV7-8 and TRBJ2-7; maybe TRBD1 (5 bases). The CDR3 is 14 amino acids. Germline CDR1 is SGHVS and CDR2 is FQNEAQ. Trimming stripped 1 base from V and 2 bases from J, with 9 bases between. The CDR3 spells CASSLGGIPYEQYF. The CDR3 bases are TGTGCCAGCAGCTTAGGGGGCATCCCCTACGAGCAGTACTTC.

The CDR3 sequence is CASSLGGSGGNTEAFF. CDR3 DNA sequence: TGTGCCAGCAGCTTAGGAGGGTCGGGGGGGAACACTGAAGCTTTCTTT. This chain joins TRBV11-2 and TRBJ1-1; TRBD1 is a possible D gene (5 bases). This CDR3 region has 16 residues. The germline CDR1 and CDR2 sequences are SGHAT and FQNNGV. V was shortened by 1 base and J by 1 base, with 13 bases between the two germline ends.

Remarks on this clone: Other DNA variants within this sample encode the same CDR3. The V and J genes are TRBV3-1 (or the pseudogene TRBV3-2) and TRBJ2-2; D is undetermined. Looked up from germline, CDR1 is LGHDT and CDR2 is YNNKEL (reference sequence). The length of the CDR3 is 11 residues. V was clipped by 1 base and J by 7 bases, with 1 base between them. CDR3 DNA: TGTGCCAGCAGCCAAGTCGGGGAGCTGTTTTTT. It specifies CASSQVGELFF.

This chain uses TRBV6-5 with TRBJ1-1; D unresolved. V was cut by 4 bases and J by 5 bases, with 11 bases left in between. The germline V gene has CDR1 MNHEY and CDR2 SVGAGI. The length of the CDR3 is 13 residues. The CDR3 nucleotides are TGTGCCAGCAGTTCGCTACTGGGGACTGAAGCTTTCTTT. As protein: CASSSLLGTEAFF.

J is TRBJ1-6 and V is TRBV6-6; D is uncertain. Per the germline V gene, CDR1 is MNHNY and CDR2 is SVGAGI (reference sequence). This CDR3 spans 12 amino acids. The V end was cut by 5 bases, the J end by 8 bases, with 7 bases between. The CDR3 region is CASSTAHSPLHF. The CDR3 DNA follows: TGTGCCAGCAGTACCGCCCATTCACCCCTCCACTTT.

This chain joins TRBV3-1 (or the pseudogene TRBV3-2) and TRBJ1-1; D is possibly TRBD1 (5 bases). The CDR3 sequence is 14 residues long. The V gene lost 7 bases and the J gene lost 0 bases, with 12 bases spanning the gap. The germline gives CDR1 LGHDT, CDR2 YNNKEL (reference sequence). The CDR3 region is CASNRGVMNTEAFF. The CDR3 DNA sequence: TGTGCCAGCAATCGAGGGGTGATGAACACTGAAGCTTTCTTT.

Of note for this clone: The junction shows a germline mismatch at one end, possibly a read error. This rearrangement joins TRBV9 to TRBJ1-1, with a weak D call TRBD1 (5 bases). The germline V gene has CDR1 SGDLS and CDR2 YYNGEE. CDR3 length equals 11 residues. CDR3 residues: CASSALRTLRF. The CDR3 region has the DNA TGTGCCAGCAGCGCCCTAAGGACACTCCGCTTT.

This clone has just one count. The chain joins TRBV19 to TRBJ1-4; 7 bases map to TRBD1. Germline CDR1 LNHDA, CDR2 SQIVND (reference sequence). V dropped 5 bases and J dropped 5; count of bases not matched to a gene: 8. CDR3 length: 15 amino acids. The DNA for the CDR3 is TGTGCCAGTAGTCCGAGGGACAGTAAAAATGAAAAACTGTTTTTT. It encodes CASSPRDSKNEKLFF.

This clone was detected once. This chain connects TRBV7-9 to TRBJ2-1, with D tentatively TRBD2 (6 bases). Germline V gives CDR1 SEHNR, CDR2 FQNEAQ (reference sequence). V dropped 7 bases and J dropped 9 bases, with 19 bases sitting between them. This CDR3 is 14 amino acids long. As DNA, the CDR3 is TGTGCCAGCACCCTTCTGGGGCCCGGGGGTGAGCAGTTCTTC. Protein sequence: CASTLLGPGGEQFF.

The V and J genes are TRBV6-5 and TRBJ1-6, with D unclear. The germline V gene has CDR1 MNHEY and CDR2 SVGAGI. The CDR3 consists of 13 residues. Trimming removed 8 bases from V and 7 bases from J, with 12 bases in between. CDR3 sequence: CASRYDGNSPLHF. CDR3 in DNA: TGTGCCAGCCGCTACGATGGGAATTCACCCCTCCACTTT.

The gene calls are TRBV12-3 or TRBV12-4 and TRBJ1-3; D gene ambiguous. V dropped 3 bases and J dropped 7 bases, with 10 bases sitting between them. The CDR3 spans 13 residues. The CDR3 DNA reads as TGTGCCAGCAGTTTTAACCTAGGGAACACCATATATTTT. Protein: CASSFNLGNTIYF.

The genes are TRBV7-9 and TRBJ1-1; D may be TRBD1 (5 bases). There are 14 residues in the CDR3. Trimming took 3 bases from V and 1 from J, leaving 9 bases between them. Germline loops: CDR1 SEHNR, CDR2 FQNEAQ (reference sequence). DNA for the CDR3: TGTGCCAGCAGCTTCAGGGCCCCGAACACTGAAGCTTTCTTT. Translating gives CASSFRAPNTEAFF.

This chain connects TRBV6-2 or TRBV6-3 to TRBJ2-1; 8 bases fit TRBD2. V dropped 2 bases and J dropped 7; count of bases not matched to a gene: 4. This CDR3 is built from 14 residues. CDR1 MNHEY and CDR2 SVGEGT come from the germline V gene. The CDR3 region has the DNA TGTGCCAGCAGTTACCCAGCGGGGGCAAATGAGCAGTTCTTC. Translation gives CASSYPAGANEQFF.

This rearrangement joins TRBV7-2 to TRBJ2-7; D unclear. The CDR3 sequence is 16 residues long. Trimming took off 4 bases at V and 2 bases at J, with 18 bases between the two ends. The germline CDR1 and CDR2 sequences are SGHTA and FQGNSA. The CDR3 coding sequence is TGTGCCAGCAGCTACGGTTTTGGCGGAGACACCTACGAGCAGTACTTC. Protein: CASSYGFGGDTYEQYF.

V usage is TRBV6-5 and J usage is TRBJ2-2; tentatively, D is TRBD1 or TRBD2 (5 bases each). CDR3 length equals 14 residues. Germline V gene lookup returns CDR1 MNHEY and CDR2 SVGAGI. V was shortened by 8 bases and J by 2 bases, with 12 bases between the two germline ends. In nucleotides, the CDR3 is TGTGCCAGCTCCGGGGCTTTCAACACCGGGGAGCTGTTTTTT. Translating it yields CASSGAFNTGELFF.

This rearrangement joins TRBV7-9 to TRBJ2-2; 7 positions match TRBD1. In germline, CDR1 is SEHNR, CDR2 FQNEAQ (reference sequence). The CDR3 is made up of 15 amino acids. Trimming took 8 bases from V and 0 from J; bases not matched to a gene: 6. CDR3 loop: CASSRDSSNTGELFF. DNA of the CDR3: TGTGCCAGCTCAAGGGACAGCTCGAACACCGGGGAGCTGTTTTTT.

This chain joins TRBV6-5 and TRBJ1-2; D gene uncertain. V was shortened by 6 bases and J by 3 bases, with 17 bases between the two germline ends. The CDR3 sequence is 15 residues long. Germline CDR1 reads MNHEY; CDR2 reads SVGAGI. The CDR3 coding sequence is TGTGCCAGCAGCGCCCCACGGAGAAATGACTATGGCTACACCTTC. Translating gives CASSAPRRNDYGYTF.